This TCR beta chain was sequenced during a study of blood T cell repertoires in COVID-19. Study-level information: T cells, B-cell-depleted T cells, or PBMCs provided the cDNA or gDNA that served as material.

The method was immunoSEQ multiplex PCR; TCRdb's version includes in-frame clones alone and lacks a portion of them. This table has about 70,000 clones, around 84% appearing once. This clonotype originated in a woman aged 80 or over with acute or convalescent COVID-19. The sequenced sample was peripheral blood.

In DNA form, the CDR3 reads TGTGCCAGCAGTCCCTCCTTCGAGGCCACAGATACGCAGTATTTT. This sequence encodes CASSPSFEATDTQYF. The genes are TRBV6-4 and TRBJ2-3; no reliable D call. CDR1 is MRHNA, CDR2 SNTAGT, per germline. V dropped 5 bases and J dropped 2 bases, with 14 bases sitting between them. CDR3 length: 15 amino acids.